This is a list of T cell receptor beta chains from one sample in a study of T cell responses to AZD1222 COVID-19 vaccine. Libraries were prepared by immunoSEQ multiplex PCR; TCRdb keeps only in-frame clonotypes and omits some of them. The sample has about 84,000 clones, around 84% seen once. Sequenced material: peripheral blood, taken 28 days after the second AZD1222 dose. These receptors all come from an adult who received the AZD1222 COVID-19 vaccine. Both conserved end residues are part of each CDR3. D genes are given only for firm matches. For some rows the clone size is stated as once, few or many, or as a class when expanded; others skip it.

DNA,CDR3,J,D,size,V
TGTGCCAGCAGCGTAGGCAGGAGCTCTGGAAACACCATATATTTT,CASSVGRSSGNTIYF,TRBJ1-3,-,-,TRBV9
TGCGCCAGCAACAATCAAGGGGGCGCTTACGAGCAGTACTTC,CASNNQGGAYEQYF,TRBJ2-7,TRBD1,-,TRBV5-1
TGTGCCAGCAGTCACCGAGAGGGTTCCTACGAGCAGTACTTC,CASSHREGSYEQYF,TRBJ2-7,-,-,TRBV6-2/TRBV6-3
TGTGCCTCTTCGATACTGGTGACGGGAAACACCATATATTTT,CASSILVTGNTIYF,TRBJ1-3,-,-,TRBV30
TGTGCCAGCAGGCCACAACGATCTGAGCCGCCCCAGCATTTT,CASRPQRSEPPQHF,TRBJ1-5,-,once,TRBV6-5
TGTGCCAGCAGTCCTCGGGCCGTGAACACCGGGGAGCTGTTTTTT,CASSPRAVNTGELFF,TRBJ2-2,-,-,TRBV27
TGTGCCACCAGCTGGACAGGGGGCTGGGACACTGAAGCTTTCTTT,CATSWTGGWDTEAFF,TRBJ1-1,TRBD1,-,TRBV15
TGTGCCAGCACCACAGGGGGGAGCGACGAGCAGTACTTC,CASTTGGSDEQYF,TRBJ2-7,TRBD1,-,TRBV9
TGCGCCAGCAGCACCGCGGTGGGGGGCTGGGGGGAGACCCAGTACTTC,CASSTAVGGWGETQYF,TRBJ2-5,-,-,TRBV5-1
TGTGCCAGCAGTCCTAGCGGGAGCTCCTACAATGAGCAGTTCTTC,CASSPSGSSYNEQFF,TRBJ2-1,TRBD2,-,TRBV27
TGCGCCAGCAGCTTGGATCTAGCTCCCCACTATGGCTACACCTTC,CASSLDLAPHYGYTF,TRBJ1-2,-,-,TRBV5-1
TGTGCCTGGAGGCGGGACAGCAGGAATGAAAAACTGTTTTTT,CAWRRDSRNEKLFF,TRBJ1-4,TRBD1,-,TRBV30
TGTGCCAGCAGCTTAGCAGGGGACAATGAAAAACTGTTTTTT,CASSLAGDNEKLFF,TRBJ1-4,-,-,TRBV11-2